The subject of this entry is one T cell receptor beta chain. Its antigen is not identified. This entry comes from a study of T cells in Graves' hyperthyroidism and ophthalmopathy. Calling Graves' hyperthyroidism stable meant ophthalmopathy did not progress within 18 months. Study results and caveats: Separation of ophthalmopathy from stable hyperthyroidism was achieved by a 13 V-J model.

The CDR3 spans 14 residues. Germline V CDR1 and CDR2: SGHVS, FQNEAQ. There were TCR beta CDR3 regions amplified from RNA transcripts. Initially, a first-round RT-PCR of the TCR CDR3 employed the HTBI primer set. TCRdb used MiXCR to reprocess the multiplex PCR reads, holding one entry per CDR3 protein. The table records about 400,000 distinct CDR3 sequences, approximately 15% of them present only once. The sequencing sample was made of blood. The chain has TRBV7-8 and TRBJ2-7; weak D call: TRBD2 (5 bases). The J call may be faulty, since TRBJ2-1 better matches the DNA end. This TCR was sampled from a woman in her 30s with Graves' hyperthyroidism. CDR3: CASSFLGGPYEQFF. The CDR3 nucleotides are TGTGCCAGCAGCTTCCTAGGAGGCCCCTACGAGCAGTTCTTC.